This T cell receptor (beta chain) was observed in a study of cytomegalovirus exposure and HLA in healthy donors. The table came from immunoSEQ multiplex PCR; TCRdb's copy has only in-frame clones and leaves some out. The sample carries about 140,000 clones, about 86% recorded once. Germline CDR1 reads SGHAT; CDR2 reads FQNNGV. The V end was cut by 2 bases, the J end by 6 bases, with 14 bases between. The CDR3 loop spans 14 amino acids. This sequence was found in a woman aged 18-29 years in good health and CMV-seropositive. The J gene is TRBJ2-7, the V gene TRBV11-2; possible D gene TRBD2, 5 bases. The specimen sequenced was PBMCs. CDR3 residues: CASSLSGLAGEQYF. CDR3 in DNA: TGTGCCAGCAGCTTATCCGGGCTAGCAGGCGAGCAGTACTTC.